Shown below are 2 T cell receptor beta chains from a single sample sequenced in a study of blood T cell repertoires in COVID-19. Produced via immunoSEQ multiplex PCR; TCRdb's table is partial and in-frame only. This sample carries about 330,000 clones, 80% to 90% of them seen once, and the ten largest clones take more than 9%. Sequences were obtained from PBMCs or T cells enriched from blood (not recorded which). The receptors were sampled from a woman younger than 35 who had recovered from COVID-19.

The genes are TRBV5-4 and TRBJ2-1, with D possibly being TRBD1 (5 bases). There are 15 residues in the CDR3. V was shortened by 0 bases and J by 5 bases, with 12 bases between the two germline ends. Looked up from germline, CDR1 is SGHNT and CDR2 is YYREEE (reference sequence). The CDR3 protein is CASSLGRGIHNEQFF. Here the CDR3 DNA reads TGTGCCAGCAGCTTGGGAAGGGGAATTCACAATGAGCAGTTCTTC.

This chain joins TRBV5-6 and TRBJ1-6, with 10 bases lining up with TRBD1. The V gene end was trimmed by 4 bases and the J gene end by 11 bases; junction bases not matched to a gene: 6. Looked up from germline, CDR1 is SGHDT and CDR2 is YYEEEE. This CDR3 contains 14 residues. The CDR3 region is CASSVGQGMTPLHF. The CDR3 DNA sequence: TGTGCCAGCAGCGTGGGACAGGGGATGACACCCCTCCACTTT. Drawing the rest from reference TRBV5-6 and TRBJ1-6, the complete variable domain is DAGVTQSPTHLIKTRGQQVTLRCSPKSGHDTVSWYQQALGQGPQFIFQYYEEEERQRGNFPDRFSGHQFPNYSSELNVNALLLGDSALYLCASSVGQGMTPLHFGNGTRLTVT.